The source of this T cell receptor beta chain is a study of radiation and T cells in renal cell carcinoma. Repertoires were generated with immunoSEQ multiplex PCR, while TCRdb's copy carries only in-frame clones and drops some. The repertoire holds 100,000 to 150,000 clones, with around 80% as singletons. The time point was: baseline pretreatment blood. Treatment here: 15 Gy SBRT to primary tumor, nephrectomy 4 weeks later. After SBRT, blood was collected at 2 and 4 weeks, plus baseline. The tumor was a clear cell renal cell carcinoma. Points from the study as a whole: In blood, top tumor clones expanded by 2 weeks, shrinking by 4.

As concerns this clone: Its antigen is currently unknown.

This clonotype was sampled from a woman aged 55-70 years with renal cell carcinoma. The sample was blood, taken from a patient whose treatment included radiotherapy and nephrectomy.

As DNA, the CDR3 is TGTGCCAGCATAGGACGGACCATCTCTGGAAACACCATATATTTT. Translating it yields CASIGRTISGNTIYF. This chain joins TRBV6-1 and TRBJ1-3; no firm D call. Germline-derived CDR1 and CDR2 are MNHNS and SASEGT. The CDR3 sequence is 15 residues long. V was trimmed by 7 bases and J by 0 bases, leaving 13 bases between them.